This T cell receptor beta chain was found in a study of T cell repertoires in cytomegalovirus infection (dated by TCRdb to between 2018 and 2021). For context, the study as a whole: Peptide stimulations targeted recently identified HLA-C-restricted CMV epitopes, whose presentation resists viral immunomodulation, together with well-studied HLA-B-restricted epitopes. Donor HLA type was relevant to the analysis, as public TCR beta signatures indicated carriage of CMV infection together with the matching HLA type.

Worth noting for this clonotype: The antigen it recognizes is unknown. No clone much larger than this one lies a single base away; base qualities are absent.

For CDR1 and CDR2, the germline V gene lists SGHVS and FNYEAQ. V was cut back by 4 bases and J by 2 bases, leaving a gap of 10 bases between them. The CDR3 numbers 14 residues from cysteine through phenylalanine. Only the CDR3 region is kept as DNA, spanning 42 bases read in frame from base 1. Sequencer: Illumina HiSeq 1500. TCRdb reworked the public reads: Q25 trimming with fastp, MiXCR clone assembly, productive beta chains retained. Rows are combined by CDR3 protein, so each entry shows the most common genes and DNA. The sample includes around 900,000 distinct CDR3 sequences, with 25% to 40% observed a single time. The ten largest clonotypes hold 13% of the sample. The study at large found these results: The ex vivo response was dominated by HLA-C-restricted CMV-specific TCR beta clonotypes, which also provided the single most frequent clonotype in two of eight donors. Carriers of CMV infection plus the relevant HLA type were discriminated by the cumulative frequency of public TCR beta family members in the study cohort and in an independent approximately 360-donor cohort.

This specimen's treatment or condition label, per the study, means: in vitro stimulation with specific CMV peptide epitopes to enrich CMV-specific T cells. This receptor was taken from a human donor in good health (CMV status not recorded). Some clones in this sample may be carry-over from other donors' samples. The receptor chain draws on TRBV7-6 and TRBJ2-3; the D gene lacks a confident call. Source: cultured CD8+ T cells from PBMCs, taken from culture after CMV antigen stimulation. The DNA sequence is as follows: TGTGCCAGCAGCTCCCGGGCCTACACAGATACGCAGTATTTT. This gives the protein CASSSRAYTDTQYF.